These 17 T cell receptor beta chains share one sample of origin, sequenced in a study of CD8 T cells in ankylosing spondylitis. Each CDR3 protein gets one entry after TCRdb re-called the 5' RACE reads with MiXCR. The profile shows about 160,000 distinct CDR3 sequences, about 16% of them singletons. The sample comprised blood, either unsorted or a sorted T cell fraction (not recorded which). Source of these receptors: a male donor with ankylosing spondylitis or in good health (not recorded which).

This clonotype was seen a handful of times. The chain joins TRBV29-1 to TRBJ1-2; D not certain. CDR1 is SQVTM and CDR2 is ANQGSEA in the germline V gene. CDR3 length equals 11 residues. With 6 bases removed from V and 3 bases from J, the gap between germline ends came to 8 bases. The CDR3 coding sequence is TGCAGCGTCGCCCGGGACTATGGCTACACCTTC. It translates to CSVARDYGYTF.

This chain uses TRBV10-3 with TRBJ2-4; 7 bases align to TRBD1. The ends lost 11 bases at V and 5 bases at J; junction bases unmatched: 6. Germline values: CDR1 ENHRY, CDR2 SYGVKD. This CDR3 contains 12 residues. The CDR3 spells CAVGTVENIQYF. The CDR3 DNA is TGTGCCGTTGGGACAGTAGAAAACATTCAGTACTTC.

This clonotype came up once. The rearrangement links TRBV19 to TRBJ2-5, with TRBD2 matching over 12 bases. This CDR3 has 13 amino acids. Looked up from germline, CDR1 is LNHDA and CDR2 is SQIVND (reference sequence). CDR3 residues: CAASGRDKETQYF. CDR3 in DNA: TGTGCGGCTAGCGGGAGGGATAAAGAGACCCAGTACTTC.

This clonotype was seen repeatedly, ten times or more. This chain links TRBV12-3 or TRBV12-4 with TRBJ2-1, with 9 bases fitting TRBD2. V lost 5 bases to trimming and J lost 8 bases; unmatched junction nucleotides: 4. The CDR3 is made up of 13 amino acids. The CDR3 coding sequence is TGTGCCAGCAGTGGACTAGCGCAGCATGAGCAGTTCTTC. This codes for CASSGLAQHEQFF.

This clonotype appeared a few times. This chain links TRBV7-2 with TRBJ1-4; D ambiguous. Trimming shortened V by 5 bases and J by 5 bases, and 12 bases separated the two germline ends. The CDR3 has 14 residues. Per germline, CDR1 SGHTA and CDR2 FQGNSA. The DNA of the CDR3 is TGTGCCAGCAGCACCCAGACGGGAAATGAAAAACTGTTTTTT. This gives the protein CASSTQTGNEKLFF. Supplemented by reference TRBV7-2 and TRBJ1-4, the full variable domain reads GAGVSQSPSNKVTEKGKDVELRCDPISGHTALYWYRQSLGQGLEFLIYFQGNSAPDKSGLPSDRFSAERTGGSVSTLTIQRTQQEDSAVYLCASSTQTGNEKLFFGSGTQLSVL.

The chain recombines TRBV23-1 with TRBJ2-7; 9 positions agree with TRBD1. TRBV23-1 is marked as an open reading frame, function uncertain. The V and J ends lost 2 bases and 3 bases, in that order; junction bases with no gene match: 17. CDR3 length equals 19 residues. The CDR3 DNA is TGCGCCAGCAGTCAACCGGGACAGGGATTCGTATGCCCCTACTACGAGCAGTACTTC. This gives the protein CASSQPGQGFVCPYYEQYF.

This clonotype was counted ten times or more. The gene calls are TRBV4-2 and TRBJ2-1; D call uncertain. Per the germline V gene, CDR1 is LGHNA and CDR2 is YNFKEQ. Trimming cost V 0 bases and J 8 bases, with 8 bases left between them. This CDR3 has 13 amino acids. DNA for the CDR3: TGTGCCAGCAGCCAAGAACACGTTGATGAGCAGTTCTTC. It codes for CASSQEHVDEQFF.

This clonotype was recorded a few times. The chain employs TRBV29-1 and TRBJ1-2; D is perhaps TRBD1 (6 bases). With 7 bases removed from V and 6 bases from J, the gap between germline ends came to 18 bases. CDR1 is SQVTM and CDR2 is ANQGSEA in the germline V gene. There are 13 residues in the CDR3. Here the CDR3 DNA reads TGCAGCGCAGAGCCGACAGGTACACATGGCTACACCTTC. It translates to CSAEPTGTHGYTF.

The CDR3 reads CSVETPVGQAGNTEAFF. The CDR3 bases are TGCAGCGTTGAAACCCCGGTGGGACAGGCCGGGAACACTGAAGCTTTCTTT. The V call is TRBV29-1, the J call TRBJ1-1, with TRBD1 matching 8 bases. CDR1 is SQVTM, CDR2 ANQGSEA, per germline. Trimming took 2 bases from V and 1 from J; bases not matched to a gene: 12. The CDR3 is 17 residues long.

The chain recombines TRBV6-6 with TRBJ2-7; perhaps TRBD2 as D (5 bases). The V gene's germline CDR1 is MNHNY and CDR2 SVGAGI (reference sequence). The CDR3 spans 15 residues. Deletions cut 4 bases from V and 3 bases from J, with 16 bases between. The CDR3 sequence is CASSFKEASLYEQYF. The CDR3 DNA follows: TGTGCCAGCAGTTTCAAGGAGGCCTCCCTCTACGAGCAGTACTTC.

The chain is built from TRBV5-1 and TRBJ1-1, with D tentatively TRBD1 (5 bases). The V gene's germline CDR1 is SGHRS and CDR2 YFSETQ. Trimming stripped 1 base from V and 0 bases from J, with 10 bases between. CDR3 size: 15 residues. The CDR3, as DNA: TGCGCCAGCAGCTTGATGACAGTTTTGAACACTGAAGCTTTCTTT. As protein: CASSLMTVLNTEAFF.

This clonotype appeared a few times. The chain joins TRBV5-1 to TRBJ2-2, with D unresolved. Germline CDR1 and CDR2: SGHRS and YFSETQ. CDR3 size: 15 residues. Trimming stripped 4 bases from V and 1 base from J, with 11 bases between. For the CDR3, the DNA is TGCGCCAGCAGCCCAGGTCTAGTGAACACCGGGGAGCTGTTTTTT. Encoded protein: CASSPGLVNTGELFF.

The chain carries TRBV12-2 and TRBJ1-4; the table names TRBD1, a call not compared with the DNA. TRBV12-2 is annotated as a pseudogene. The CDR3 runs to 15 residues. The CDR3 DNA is TGTGCAAGTCGCCAGGGGGGACCTTATAATGAAAAACTGTTTTTT. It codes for CASRQGGPYNEKLFF.

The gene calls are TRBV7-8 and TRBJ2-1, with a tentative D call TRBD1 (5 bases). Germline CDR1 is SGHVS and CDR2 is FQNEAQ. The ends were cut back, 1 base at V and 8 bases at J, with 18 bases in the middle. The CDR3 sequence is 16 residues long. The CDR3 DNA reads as TGTGCCAGCAGCTTAGTCGTGGGAATAGGGGTCGATGAGCAGTTCTTC. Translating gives CASSLVVGIGVDEQFF.

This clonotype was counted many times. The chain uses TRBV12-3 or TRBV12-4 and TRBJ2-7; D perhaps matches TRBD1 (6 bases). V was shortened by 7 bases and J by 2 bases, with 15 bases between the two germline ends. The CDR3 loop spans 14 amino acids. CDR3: CASKSGTTTYEQYF. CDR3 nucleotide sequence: TGTGCCAGCAAATCCGGGACAACGACCTACGAGCAGTACTTC.

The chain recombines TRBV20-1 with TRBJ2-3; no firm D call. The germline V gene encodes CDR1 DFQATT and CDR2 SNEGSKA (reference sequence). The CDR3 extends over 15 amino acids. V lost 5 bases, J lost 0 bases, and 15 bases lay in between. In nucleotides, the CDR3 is TGCAGTGCTGGTGTAGCCCACTCTAGCACAGATACGCAGTATTTT. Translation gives CSAGVAHSSTDTQYF.

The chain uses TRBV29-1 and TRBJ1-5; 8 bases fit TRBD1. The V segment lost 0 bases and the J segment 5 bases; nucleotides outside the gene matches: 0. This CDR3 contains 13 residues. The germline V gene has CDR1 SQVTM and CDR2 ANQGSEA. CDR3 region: CSVEETGDQPQHF. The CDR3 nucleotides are TGCAGCGTTGAAGAGACAGGGGATCAGCCCCAGCATTTT.